The clone carrying this TCR beta chain came up many times. Using RNA template, CDR3s of TCR alpha and beta were amplified with iRepertoire arm-PCR. TCRdb reprocessed the multiplex PCR reads with MiXCR, giving one entry per CDR3 protein. The sample lists under 200,000 distinct CDR3 sequences, roughly 45% seen once, with around 5.3% in the top ten. Trimming removed 0 bases from V and 9 bases from J, with 12 bases in between. Germline lookup yields CDR1 MGHRA and CDR2 YSYEKL. This CDR3 has 14 residues. The data were taken from a study of glioma-infiltrating T cells. This sequence was found in a human donor with low-grade glioma or glioblastoma, undergoing nonglioma brain surgery, or in good health (not recorded which). The specimen sequenced was glioma tissue, nonneoplastic brain tissue, or PBMCs (not recorded which). This sequence joins TRBV4-1 and TRBJ1-5; D gene unclear. The chain's CDR3 is CASSQDRVTGPQHF. CDR3 coding DNA: TGCGCCAGCAGCCAAGATAGGGTTACTGGGCCCCAGCATTTT.